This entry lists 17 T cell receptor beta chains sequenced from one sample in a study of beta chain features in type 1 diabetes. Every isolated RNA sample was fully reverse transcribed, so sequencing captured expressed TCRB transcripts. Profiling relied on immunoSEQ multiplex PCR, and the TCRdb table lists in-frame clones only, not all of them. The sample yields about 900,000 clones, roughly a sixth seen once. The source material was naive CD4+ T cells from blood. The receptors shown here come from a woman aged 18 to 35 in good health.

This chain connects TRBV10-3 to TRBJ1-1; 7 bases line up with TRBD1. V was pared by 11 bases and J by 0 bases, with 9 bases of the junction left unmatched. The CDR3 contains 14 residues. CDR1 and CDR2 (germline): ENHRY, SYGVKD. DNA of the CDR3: TGTGCCCTGCGGGACAGCGCAGTGAACACTGAAGCTTTCTTT. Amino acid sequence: CALRDSAVNTEAFF.

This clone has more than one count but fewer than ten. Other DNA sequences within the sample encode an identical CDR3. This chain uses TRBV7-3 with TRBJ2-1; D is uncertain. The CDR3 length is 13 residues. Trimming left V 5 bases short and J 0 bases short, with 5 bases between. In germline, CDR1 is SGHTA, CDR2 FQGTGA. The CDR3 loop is CASSPGSYNEQFF. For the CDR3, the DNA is TGTGCCAGCAGCCCCGGCTCCTACAATGAGCAGTTCTTC.

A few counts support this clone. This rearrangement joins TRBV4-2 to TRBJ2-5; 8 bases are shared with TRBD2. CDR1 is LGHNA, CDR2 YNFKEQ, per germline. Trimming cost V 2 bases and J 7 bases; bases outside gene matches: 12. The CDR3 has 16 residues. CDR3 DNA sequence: TGTGCCAGCAGCCAACGGACGGGACTAGGGGTGGGGACCCAGTACTTC. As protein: CASSQRTGLGVGTQYF.

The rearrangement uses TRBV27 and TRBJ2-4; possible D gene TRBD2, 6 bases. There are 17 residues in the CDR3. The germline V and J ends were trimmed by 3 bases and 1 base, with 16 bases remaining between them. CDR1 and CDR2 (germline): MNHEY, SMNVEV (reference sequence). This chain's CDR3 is CASSFGGTRFAKNIQYF. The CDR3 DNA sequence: TGTGCCAGCAGTTTCGGAGGGACTCGGTTTGCCAAAAACATTCAGTACTTC.

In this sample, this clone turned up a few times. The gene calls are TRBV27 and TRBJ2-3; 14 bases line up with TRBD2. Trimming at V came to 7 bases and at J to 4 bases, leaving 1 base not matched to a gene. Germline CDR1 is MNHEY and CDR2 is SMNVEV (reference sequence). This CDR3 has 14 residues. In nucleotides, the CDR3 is TGTGCCAGCAAGGGACTAGCGGGAGCAGATACGCAGTATTTT. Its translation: CASKGLAGADTQYF.

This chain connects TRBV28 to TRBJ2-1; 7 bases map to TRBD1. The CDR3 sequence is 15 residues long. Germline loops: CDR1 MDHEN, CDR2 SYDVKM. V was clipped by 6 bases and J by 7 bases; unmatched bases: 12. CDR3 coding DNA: TGTGCCAGCAGCTCAGGACAGGATCTGACTAATGAGCAGTTCTTC. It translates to CASSSGQDLTNEQFF.

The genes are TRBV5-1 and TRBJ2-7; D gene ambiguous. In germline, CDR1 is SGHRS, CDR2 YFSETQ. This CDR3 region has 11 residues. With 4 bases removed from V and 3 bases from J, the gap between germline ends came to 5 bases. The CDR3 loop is CASSRDYEQYF. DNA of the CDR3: TGCGCCAGCAGCAGAGACTACGAGCAGTACTTC.

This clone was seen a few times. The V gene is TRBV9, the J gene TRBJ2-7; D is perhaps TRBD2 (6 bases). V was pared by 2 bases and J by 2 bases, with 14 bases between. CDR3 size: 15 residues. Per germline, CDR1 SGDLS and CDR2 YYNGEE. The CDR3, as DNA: TGTGCCAGCAGCGTTGACCCGGGAGCTACCTACGAGCAGTACTTC. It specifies CASSVDPGATYEQYF. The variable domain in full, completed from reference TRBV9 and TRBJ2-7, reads DSGVTQTPKHLITATGQRVTLRCSPRSGDLSVYWYQQSLDQGLQFLIQYYNGEERAKGNILERFSAQQFPDLHSELNLSSLELGDSALYFCASSVDPGATYEQYFGPGTRLTVT.

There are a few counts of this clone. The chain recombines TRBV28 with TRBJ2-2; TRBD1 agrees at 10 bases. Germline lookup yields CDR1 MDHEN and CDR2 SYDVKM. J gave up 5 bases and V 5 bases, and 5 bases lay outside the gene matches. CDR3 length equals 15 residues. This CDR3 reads CASSSGQGVTGELFF. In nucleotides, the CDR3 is TGTGCCAGCAGTAGCGGACAGGGGGTGACCGGGGAGCTGTTTTTT.

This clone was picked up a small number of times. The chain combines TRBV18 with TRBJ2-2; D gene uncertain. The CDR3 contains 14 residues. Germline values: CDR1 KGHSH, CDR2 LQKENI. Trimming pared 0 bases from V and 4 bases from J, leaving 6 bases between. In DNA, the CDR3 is TGTGCCAGCTCACCACCGAGTAGCACCGGGGAGCTGTTTTTT. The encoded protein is CASSPPSSTGELFF.

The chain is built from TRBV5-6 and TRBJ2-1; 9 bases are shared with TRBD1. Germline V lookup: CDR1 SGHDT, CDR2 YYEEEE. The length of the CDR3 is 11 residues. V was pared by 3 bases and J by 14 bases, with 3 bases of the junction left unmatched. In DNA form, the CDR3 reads TGTGCCAGCAGCTCGGGACAGGGAAAGTTCTTC. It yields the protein CASSSGQGKFF. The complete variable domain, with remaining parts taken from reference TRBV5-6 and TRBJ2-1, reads DAGVTQSPTHLIKTRGQQVTLRCSPKSGHDTVSWYQQALGQGPQFIFQYYEEEERQRGNFPDRFSGHQFPNYSSELNVNALLLGDSALYLCASSSGQGKFFGPGTRLTVL.

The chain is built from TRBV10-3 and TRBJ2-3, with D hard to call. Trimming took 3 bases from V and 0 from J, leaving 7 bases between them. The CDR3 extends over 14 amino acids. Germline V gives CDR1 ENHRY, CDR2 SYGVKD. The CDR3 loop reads CAISESRSTDTQYF. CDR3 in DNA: TGTGCCATCAGTGAAAGTCGGAGCACAGATACGCAGTATTTT.

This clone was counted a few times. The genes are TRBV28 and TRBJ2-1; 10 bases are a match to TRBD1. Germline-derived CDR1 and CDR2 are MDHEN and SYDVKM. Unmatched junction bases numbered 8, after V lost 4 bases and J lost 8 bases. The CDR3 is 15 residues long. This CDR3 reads CASSSGQGLTDEQFF. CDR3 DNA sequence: TGTGCCAGCAGTTCGGGACAGGGGTTAACCGATGAGCAGTTCTTC.

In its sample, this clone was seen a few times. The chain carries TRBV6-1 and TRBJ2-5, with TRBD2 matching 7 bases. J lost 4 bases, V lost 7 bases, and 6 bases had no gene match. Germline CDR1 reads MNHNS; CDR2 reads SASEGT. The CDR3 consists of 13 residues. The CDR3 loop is CASILAGVETQYF. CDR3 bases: TGTGCCAGCATTCTGGCGGGGGTAGAGACCCAGTACTTC.

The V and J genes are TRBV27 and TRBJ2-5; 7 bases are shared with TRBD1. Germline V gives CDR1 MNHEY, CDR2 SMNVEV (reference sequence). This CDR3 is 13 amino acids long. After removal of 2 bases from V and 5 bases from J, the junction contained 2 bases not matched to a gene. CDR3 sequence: CASSLDRAETQYF. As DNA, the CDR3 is TGTGCCAGCAGTTTAGACAGGGCGGAGACCCAGTACTTC.

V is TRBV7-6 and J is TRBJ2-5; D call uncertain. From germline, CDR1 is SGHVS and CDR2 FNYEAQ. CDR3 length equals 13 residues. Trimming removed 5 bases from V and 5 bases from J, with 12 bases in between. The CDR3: CASSIEFSETQYF. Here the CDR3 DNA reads TGTGCCAGCAGCATAGAGTTTTCGGAGACCCAGTACTTC.

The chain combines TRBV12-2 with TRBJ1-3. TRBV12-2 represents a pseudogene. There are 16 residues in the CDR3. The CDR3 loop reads CASRFRLRLRGNTIYF. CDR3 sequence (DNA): TGTGCAAGTCGCTTTAGGTTGAGGCTTCGGGGAAACACCATATATTTT.